The T cell receptor (beta chain) under discussion was sequenced for a study of regulatory T cells in long-lasting Graves disease. General observations from the study: TRBV28, TRBJ1-2 and TRBJ2-5 emerged as the favored segments in persistent disease.

Time point indicated: newly diagnosed GD, antithyroid drugs for less than 3 months. From PBMCs, RNA was extracted and then used to make the TCR library. This clonotype was recorded at least ten times. Its cognate antigen is unknown. Library construction for TCR beta used iRepertoire HTBI primers and Arm-PCR of CDR3 regions. TCRdb fed the multiplex PCR reads into MiXCR, producing one record per CDR3 protein. This table has fewer than 500,000 distinct CDR3 sequences, roughly 15% appearing once. CDR1 and CDR2 from the germline V gene are SGHTS and YDEGEE. CDR3 size: 16 residues. The V gene end was trimmed by 1 base and the J gene end by 4 bases; junction bases not matched to a gene: 6. The same specimen was also included in a second study, on T cells in Graves' hyperthyroidism and ophthalmopathy. Per that paper: Patients aged 18 to 65 had newly diagnosed hyperthyroidism lasting under 2 months.

The chain combines TRBV5-8 with TRBJ2-2; TRBD2 matches at 8 bases. Sequenced material: peripheral blood mononuclear cells (PBMCs), taken at new diagnosis, from a patient treated with antithyroid drugs. The TCR comes from a middle-aged man with Graves disease. In DNA form, the CDR3 reads TGTGCCAGCAGCTTGAACAGCGGGAGTTTCACCGGGGAGCTGTTTTTT. Translating it yields CASSLNSGSFTGELFF.